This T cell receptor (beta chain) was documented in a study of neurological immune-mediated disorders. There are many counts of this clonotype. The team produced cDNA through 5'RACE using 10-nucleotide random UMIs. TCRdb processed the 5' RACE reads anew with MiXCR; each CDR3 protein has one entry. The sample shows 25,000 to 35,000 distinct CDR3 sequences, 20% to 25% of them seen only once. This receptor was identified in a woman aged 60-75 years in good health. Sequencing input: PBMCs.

The chain's CDR3 is CASSLGLKETQYF. CDR3 bases: TGTGCCAGCAGCTTAGGCCTAAAAGAGACCCAGTACTTC. The J gene is TRBJ2-5, the V gene TRBV7-2; D uncertain. Trimming took off 1 base at V and 3 bases at J, with 6 bases between the two ends. The germline V gene has CDR1 SGHTA and CDR2 FQGNSA. The CDR3 runs to 13 residues.